This T cell receptor beta chain was profiled in a study of early T cells in non-severe SARS-CoV-2 infection. Across the study: Sequenced bulk RNA came from whole blood that was unsorted, and chains were unpaired. The study's findings and limits: Using VDJdb, the matching emphasized anti-spike CD8 responses while missing private and CD4 specificities.

Individual cDNA molecules were tagged with unique molecular identifiers. From the 5' RACE reads, TCRdb called clonotypes with MiXCR, one entry per CDR3 protein. The sample includes some 48,000 distinct CDR3 sequences, approximately 4.1% seen only once; the top ten take 5% to 6.5%. V dropped 6 bases and J dropped 7; count of bases not matched to a gene: 15. Germline CDR1 is MNHNY and CDR2 is SVGAGI (reference sequence). This CDR3 comprises 15 residues. This clonotype was observed at least ten times. Antigen unknown. The genes are TRBV6-6 and TRBJ2-7; 7 positions agree with TRBD2. This TCR came from an adult who was a healthcare worker with PCR-confirmed SARS-CoV-2 infection or an uninfected control (not recorded which). The sample consisted of whole blood. The CDR3 loop reads CASSSRLAGDREQYF. For the CDR3, the DNA is TGTGCCAGCAGCTCCCGACTCGCGGGAGATAGAGAGCAGTACTTC.